These T cell receptor beta chains were read from a single sample in a study of shared clonotypes between healthy human individuals. Repertoires were generated with immunoSEQ multiplex PCR, while TCRdb's copy carries only in-frame clones and drops some. The table has 560,000 or so clones, roughly 96% seen once; the top ten hold around 0.1%. The specimen sequenced was naive CD8+ T cells sorted from blood. The receptors stem from a woman aged 25 to 45 in good health. Each CDR3 is given with its conserved first and last residue. A D gene is named only where the DNA matches it firmly. Size tells how often a clone was seen (once, few, many) or the class of an expanded clone, and some rows leave it out.

cdr3_nt,cdr3_aa,v_call,clone_size,j_call,d_call
TGTGCCACCAGCAGGGATCCCTCTTCTGGAAACACCATATATTTT,CATSRDPSSGNTIYF,TRBV15,NA,TRBJ1-3,NA
TGTGCCAGTAGTGTTGAACAGGGGAGCACCTCCGATACGCAGTATTTT,CASSVEQGSTSDTQYF,TRBV19,NA,TRBJ2-3,TRBD1
TGTGCCAGCAGTTTAAGTTACAGGACTTCGAACACCGGGGAGCTGTTTTTT,CASSLSYRTSNTGELFF,TRBV28,NA,TRBJ2-2,NA
TGTGCCAGCAGCCCCCCGCTGGGCTGGACTCAAGAGACCCAGTACTTC,CASSPPLGWTQETQYF,TRBV13,once,TRBJ2-5,NA
TGTGCCAGCAGCTTTTTCTCCTACGAGCAGTACTTC,CASSFFSYEQYF,TRBV7-8,NA,TRBJ2-7,NA
TGTGCCAGCAGTTACTTCGGGACTAGCGGTAACTACGAGCAGTACTTC,CASSYFGTSGNYEQYF,TRBV6-6,NA,TRBJ2-7,TRBD2
TGTGCCAGCAGCTTAGGGGGACAGCCTAATCAGCCCCAGCATTTT,CASSLGGQPNQPQHF,TRBV7-8,NA,TRBJ1-5,TRBD1
TGTGCCAGCAGCGGAAAAAACTACGAGCAGTACTTC,CASSGKNYEQYF,TRBV9,NA,TRBJ2-7,NA
TGTGCCAGCAGCTTATCTGCTGAGAGGACGGGGCAGTTCTTC,CASSLSAERTGQFF,TRBV11-2,once,TRBJ2-1,NA
TGTGCCAGCAGTGAAGCGGCGGGGGCCGGCCGCAGGACCATATATTTT,CASSEAAGAGRRTIYF,TRBV2,NA,TRBJ1-3,NA
TGTGCCAGCAGTTACTCGATAGAGGCTGAAGCTTTCTTT,CASSYSIEAEAFF,TRBV6-5,NA,TRBJ1-1,NA
TGTGCCAGCATGGTTCGGGGCACCGGAGCTGAAGCTTTCTTT,CASMVRGTGAEAFF,TRBV27,NA,TRBJ1-1,NA
TGTGCCAGCACCGTTGGGACTAGCGGGATCGGAAATGAGCAGTTCTTC,CASTVGTSGIGNEQFF,TRBV5-4,NA,TRBJ2-1,TRBD2
TGTGCCAGCAGTCCTGCGAATACCGCCTACAATGAGCAGTTCTTC,CASSPANTAYNEQFF,TRBV6-1,NA,TRBJ2-1,NA
TGTGCCAGCAGCTCAAACCGGGATAAAATTGGGCAAGAGACCCAGTACTTC,CASSSNRDKIGQETQYF,TRBV7-8,NA,TRBJ2-5,NA
TGCGCCAGCAGCCCACGACCTGGGGCCCTGAACACTGAAGCTTTCTTT,CASSPRPGALNTEAFF,TRBV10-1,NA,TRBJ1-1,NA
TGTGCCAGCAGCTTGAGGCAGGGAGGGACAGATACGCAGTATTTT,CASSLRQGGTDTQYF,TRBV5-4,NA,TRBJ2-3,TRBD2
TGTGCCAGCAGCGACATAGCGGGAGGGCCTCGGGAGCAGTTCTTC,CASSDIAGGPREQFF,TRBV2,NA,TRBJ2-1,TRBD2
TGTGCCAGCAGCTTAAATCGTGCCTCATTAATACATGGCTACACCTTC,CASSLNRASLIHGYTF,TRBV13,NA,TRBJ1-2,NA
TGTGCCAGCAGCTCAGGACGGAAGAATCAGCCCCAGCATTTT,CASSSGRKNQPQHF,TRBV11-2,NA,TRBJ1-5,NA
TGTGCCAGCAGCTTTGGACTAGCGGGAGCTAATGAGCAGTTCTTC,CASSFGLAGANEQFF,TRBV11-2,once,TRBJ2-1,TRBD2
TGCGCCAGCAGCAACAGGGGAGGGACCTACGAGCAGTACTTC,CASSNRGGTYEQYF,TRBV5-1,NA,TRBJ2-7,NA
TGTGCCAGCAGCTTAGTTGTAAGAGGGAGGGCCGCATACGAGCAGTACTTC,CASSLVVRGRAAYEQYF,TRBV7-7,NA,TRBJ2-7,TRBD2
TGCAGCGTTGATAAGGGTTATGGCTACACCTTC,CSVDKGYGYTF,TRBV29-1,NA,TRBJ1-2,NA
TGCGCCAGCAGCCAAGAACCAGGACAAAACACTGAAGCTTTCTTT,CASSQEPGQNTEAFF,TRBV4-1,NA,TRBJ1-1,NA
TGTGCCAGCAGCGAGGGGCCACACTACGAGCAGTACTTC,CASSEGPHYEQYF,TRBV11-2,NA,TRBJ2-7,NA
TGTGCCAGCAGCTTGTCCTTAGTCTATCAGCCCCAGCATTTT,CASSLSLVYQPQHF,TRBV5-8,NA,TRBJ1-5,NA
TGTGCCAGCAGCGTAGCAAGGACAGGGGACAATGAGCAGTTCTTC,CASSVARTGDNEQFF,TRBV9,NA,TRBJ2-1,TRBD1
TGTGCCAGCAGTCCCCGAGGAGGCCCGGGGTTCCACGAGCAGTACTTC,CASSPRGGPGFHEQYF,TRBV4-2,few,TRBJ2-7,NA
TGTGCCAGCAGCTTAGGTCTATTTCGGCCTAGCGAACAAGAGACCCAGTACTTC,CASSLGLFRPSEQETQYF,TRBV7-9,NA,TRBJ2-5,NA
TGTGCCAGCAGTTACGGGGCCGTCAATCCCGGAGGAGCTTTCTTT,CASSYGAVNPGGAFF,TRBV6-5,NA,TRBJ1-1,NA
TGCGCCAGCAGTGAAGGGATTTCCTACGAGCAGTACTTC,CASSEGISYEQYF,TRBV10-1,NA,TRBJ2-7,NA
TGTGCCAGCAGTTCCCAACAAGGCTCTGGAATGAGGAAGCAGTTCTTC,CASSSQQGSGMRKQFF,TRBV28,NA,TRBJ2-1,NA